The 29 T cell receptor beta chains given below trace back to one sample, sequenced in a study of radiation and T cells in renal cell carcinoma. Some clones are missing from TCRdb's copy, which holds only in-frame ones; the method was immunoSEQ multiplex PCR. The table includes tens of thousands of clones, 80% detected once. Time point: blood 2 weeks post-SBRT. Regarding treatment: 15 Gy SBRT to primary tumor, nephrectomy 4 weeks later. The sample in question was blood, obtained from a patient whose treatment included radiotherapy and nephrectomy. These receptors originate from a woman aged 70-85 years with renal cell carcinoma.

This clone was seen more than once but under ten times. J is TRBJ1-5 and V is TRBV6-1; D ambiguous. This CDR3 spans 13 amino acids. V was pared by 1 base and J by 5 bases, with 6 bases between. Germline lookup yields CDR1 MNHNS and CDR2 SASEGT. The CDR3 loop reads CASSEVEDQPQHF. The CDR3 nucleotides are TGTGCCAGCAGTGAAGTTGAGGATCAGCCCCAGCATTTT.

V and J are TRBV10-3 and TRBJ1-5; possibly TRBD1 for D (5 bases). Germline V lookup: CDR1 ENHRY, CDR2 SYGVKD. V shed 0 bases and J shed 3 bases, with 12 bases lying between them. CDR3 size: 16 residues. CDR3 sequence (DNA): TGTGCCATCAGTGAGTCGAGAGGGGTCCCCAATCAGCCCCAGCATTTT. Residues: CAISESRGVPNQPQHF.

This clone was detected only a few times. The V call is TRBV5-1, the J call TRBJ1-5, with 7 bases lining up with TRBD1. Germline loops: CDR1 SGHRS, CDR2 YFSETQ. The CDR3 is made up of 13 amino acids. Trimming took 4 bases from V and 8 from J; bases not matched to a gene: 6. This CDR3 reads CASSLTGKEPQHF. Written as DNA, the CDR3 is TGCGCCAGCAGCCTGACAGGGAAAGAGCCCCAGCATTTT.

CDR3 nucleotides: TGTGCCAGCAGTGATCAGGGGACATCTGGAAACACCATATATTTT. Translated, it gives CASSDQGTSGNTIYF. This sequence joins TRBV6-1 and TRBJ1-3, with TRBD1 as a possible D gene (6 bases). CDR3 length: 15 residues. The V end lost 3 bases, the J end lost 1 base, and 10 bases lay between the germline ends. Germline loops: CDR1 MNHNS, CDR2 SASEGT.

CDR3 sequence reads: CATSPRTGSEQYF. CDR3 DNA: TGTGCCACCAGCCCACGGACGGGTAGCGAGCAGTACTTC. The chain carries TRBV15 and TRBJ2-7, with unresolved D. The CDR3 loop spans 13 amino acids. The germline V gene encodes CDR1 LNHNV and CDR2 YYDKDF (reference sequence). V was clipped by 5 bases and J by 6 bases, with 14 bases between them.

The rearrangement joins TRBV19 to TRBJ1-2; no definite D call. V dropped 5 bases and J dropped 3 bases, with 16 bases sitting between them. Germline V gene sequence: CDR1 LNHDA, CDR2 SQIVND (reference sequence). The CDR3 is 15 amino acids. CDR3 DNA sequence: TGTGCCAGTAGTCCCACCCCGGGTCCATACTATGGCTACACCTTC. It codes for CASSPTPGPYYGYTF. The variable domain in full, completed from reference TRBV19 and TRBJ1-2, reads DGGITQSPKYLFRKEGQNVTLSCEQNLNHDAMYWYRQDPGQGLRLIYYSQIVNDFQKGDIAEGYSVSREKKESFPLTVTSAQKNPTAFYLCASSPTPGPYYGYTFGSGTRLTVV.

The chain couples TRBV5-4 to TRBJ2-7, with D perhaps given as TRBD1 or TRBD2 (5 bases each). Germline values: CDR1 SGHNT, CDR2 YYREEE (reference sequence). The V end lost 0 bases, the J end lost 4 bases, and 14 bases lay between the germline ends. This CDR3 comprises 15 residues. CDR3 sequence (DNA): TGTGCCAGCAGCTTGGTTGGGGGAGTCCCGTACGAGCAGTACTTC. Its translation: CASSLVGGVPYEQYF.

V usage is TRBV10-1 and J usage is TRBJ2-1; D not certain. The CDR3 is made up of 13 amino acids. The germline V gene encodes CDR1 WNHNN and CDR2 SYGVQD (reference sequence). Deletions cut 0 bases from V and 5 bases from J, with 5 bases between. CDR3 residues: CASSESFHNEQFF. CDR3 coding DNA: TGCGCCAGCAGTGAGTCCTTCCACAATGAGCAGTTCTTC.

This chain uses TRBV12-5 with TRBJ2-7, with D possibly TRBD2 on 6 matching bases. The CDR3 totals 16 residues. The V gene lost 0 bases and the J gene lost 4 bases, with 16 bases spanning the gap. The germline CDR1 and CDR2 sequences are LGHNT and FRNRAP. CDR3 sequence: CASGLVESGARYEQYF. CDR3 in DNA: TGTGCTAGTGGTTTGGTAGAGTCGGGAGCGAGGTACGAGCAGTACTTC. Supplemented by reference TRBV12-5 and TRBJ2-7, the full variable domain reads DARVTQTPRHKVTEMGQEVTMRCQPILGHNTVFWYRQTMMQGLELLAYFRNRAPLDDSGMPKDRFSAEMPDATLATLKIQPSEPRDSAVYFCASGLVESGARYEQYFGPGTRLTVT.

This rearrangement joins TRBV7-9 to TRBJ2-5; unclear D gene. CDR1 SEHNR and CDR2 FQNEAQ come from the germline V gene (reference sequence). V was shortened by 3 bases and J by 4 bases, with 12 bases between the two germline ends. The CDR3 has 14 residues. The CDR3 protein is CASSFRPQRETQYF. CDR3 coding DNA: TGTGCCAGCAGCTTCCGGCCGCAGAGAGAGACCCAGTACTTC.

The chain recombines TRBV7-6 with TRBJ1-1, with 8 bases aligning to TRBD1. Germline values: CDR1 SGHVS, CDR2 FNYEAQ. CDR3 length equals 13 residues. Unmatched junction bases numbered 2, after V lost 4 bases and J lost 4 bases. This CDR3 is CASSSDRVTEAFF. For the CDR3, the DNA is TGTGCCAGCAGCTCGGACAGGGTCACTGAAGCTTTCTTT.

This clone showed up just once. The missing conserved phenylalanine or tryptophan at the end of this CDR3 makes a read error likely. The V and J genes are TRBV4-1 and TRBJ2-7, with D possibly being TRBD2 (5 bases). V was cut by 6 bases and J by 6 bases, with 12 bases left in between. The CDR3 is made up of 12 amino acids. Germline V gives CDR1 MGHRA, CDR2 YSYEKL. DNA for the CDR3: TGCGCCAGCAGATCAACTAGGTCCGAGCAGTACTCC. It encodes CASRSTRSEQYS.

The V and J genes are TRBV5-5 and TRBJ1-5; the D gene is possibly TRBD1 (5 bases). The CDR3 runs 15 residues. The germline V and J ends were trimmed by 0 bases and 4 bases, with 11 bases remaining between them. Looked up from germline, CDR1 is SGHKS and CDR2 is YYEKEE (reference sequence). The CDR3 nucleotides are TGTGCCAGCAGCTTGGGGGGCTCTGGTAATCAGCCCCAGCATTTT. Translating it yields CASSLGGSGNQPQHF.

This clone appeared a single time. V is TRBV9 and J is TRBJ2-1; the match to TRBD2 covers 11 bases. The germline V gene has CDR1 SGDLS and CDR2 YYNGEE. With V trimmed by 3 bases and J by 6 bases, 11 bases remained unmatched. This CDR3 has 17 amino acids. The CDR3 DNA is TGTGCCAGCAGCGGAAATCGCCTAGCGGGGGGCTTCAATGAGCAGTTCTTC. This sequence encodes CASSGNRLAGGFNEQFF.

The chain employs TRBV20-1 and TRBJ1-1; D not resolved. V lost 4 bases to trimming and J lost 4 bases, with 7 bases between them. The CDR3 extends over 11 amino acids. Germline assignment: CDR1 DFQATT and CDR2 SNEGSKA (reference sequence). CDR3 sequence: CSAKAVTEAFF. CDR3 sequence (DNA): TGCAGTGCTAAGGCGGTCACTGAAGCTTTCTTT.

DNA for the CDR3: TGTGCCAGTAGTACCGGGACAGTGGGGGCCTACGAGCAGTACTTC. Protein: CASSTGTVGAYEQYF. The chain links TRBV19 to TRBJ2-7; the match to TRBD1 covers 7 bases. The CDR3 runs to 15 residues. V shed 4 bases and J 2 bases; nucleotides not matched to a gene: 8. Germline V gene lookup returns CDR1 LNHDA and CDR2 SQIVND (reference sequence).

The V and J genes are TRBV6-5 and TRBJ2-5, with 7 nucleotides matching TRBD2. Germline CDR1 and CDR2: MNHEY and SVGAGI. Germline trimming cut 6 bases from V and 1 base from J; bases unmatched to any gene: 2. The CDR3 covers 13 residues. This CDR3 reads CASRTSAQETQYF. CDR3 DNA: TGTGCCAGCAGAACTAGCGCCCAAGAGACCCAGTACTTC.

CDR3 sequence (DNA): TGTGCCAGCAGTGAATCTACGACAGGGAACACTGAAGCTTTCTTT. Translation gives CASSESTTGNTEAFF. The rearrangement joins TRBV6-1 to TRBJ1-1; D may be TRBD1 (6 bases). Germline V gene sequence: CDR1 MNHNS, CDR2 SASEGT. The CDR3 spans 15 residues. Trimming stripped 2 bases from V and 1 base from J, with 11 bases between.

This sequence joins TRBV19 and TRBJ2-7; 8 bases fit TRBD1. This CDR3 region has 16 residues. V was clipped by 5 bases and J by 7 bases; unmatched bases: 16. The germline CDR1 and CDR2 sequences are LNHDA and SQIVND (reference sequence). The CDR3 DNA reads as TGTGCCAGTAGTGGAGGGATAGGACAGGGCCGGCGAGAGCAGTACTTC. It codes for CASSGGIGQGRREQYF.

This CDR3 reads CASSEAGTGSGYTF. In DNA form, the CDR3 reads TGTGCCAGCAGTGAAGCCGGGACGGGGAGCGGCTACACCTTC. This sequence joins TRBV6-1 and TRBJ1-2; D might be TRBD1 (5 bases). Germline CDR1 MNHNS, CDR2 SASEGT. The CDR3 is 14 amino acids. V lost 0 bases, J lost 8 bases, and 13 bases lay in between.

The chain is built from TRBV5-6 and TRBJ1-1; 7 nucleotides align to TRBD1. The germline gives CDR1 SGHDT, CDR2 YYEEEE. The CDR3 totals 17 residues. The trim removed 1 base at V and 1 base at J, leaving 10 bases unmatched. The DNA of the CDR3 is TGTGCCAGCAGCTTGTTCTTACAGGGGTTTGGGAACACTGAAGCTTTCTTT. Translating it yields CASSLFLQGFGNTEAFF.

This clone was seen only a few times. The chain uses TRBV4-1 and TRBJ1-1, with 7 bases that match TRBD1. CDR1 is MGHRA and CDR2 is YSYEKL in the germline V gene. The CDR3 is 15 amino acids. With V trimmed by 4 bases and J by 7 bases, 12 bases remained unmatched. The CDR3 region has the DNA TGCGCCAGCAGCCTAATGACAGGGAGGGGTCTTGAAGCTTTCTTT. Translated: CASSLMTGRGLEAFF.

The V gene is TRBV5-1, the J gene TRBJ1-1, with TRBD1 matching over 8 bases. With 1 base clipped from V and 6 bases from J, the junction kept 2 bases outside the gene matches. Germline CDR1 is SGHRS and CDR2 is YFSETQ. The CDR3 covers 13 residues. The CDR3 protein is CASSLTGGPEAFF. Here the CDR3 DNA reads TGCGCCAGCAGCTTGACAGGGGGGCCTGAAGCTTTCTTT.

The gene calls are TRBV19 and TRBJ1-2, with D possibly matching TRBD1 (5 bases). The germline V gene encodes CDR1 LNHDA and CDR2 SQIVND (reference sequence). The V end was cut by 3 bases, the J end by 4 bases, with 9 bases between. This CDR3 region has 13 residues. CDR3 nucleotide sequence: TGTGCCAGTAGTATCCCAGGGTCCTATGGCTACACCTTC. Translated, it gives CASSIPGSYGYTF.

The chain uses TRBV5-1 and TRBJ2-7; D unresolved. The germline CDR1 and CDR2 sequences are SGHRS and YFSETQ. The CDR3 covers 14 residues. Trimming pared 6 bases from V and 0 bases from J, leaving 13 bases between. In DNA, the CDR3 is TGCGCCAGCACCAAATCCGGATTCTCCTACGAGCAGTACTTC. Its translation is CASTKSGFSYEQYF.

The V gene is TRBV4-1, the J gene TRBJ1-2; possible D gene TRBD1, 5 bases. With 0 bases removed from V and 4 bases from J, the gap between germline ends came to 6 bases. The germline gives CDR1 MGHRA, CDR2 YSYEKL. The CDR3 spans 13 residues. The CDR3 DNA is TGCGCCAGCAGCCAAGAAGGGACCTATGGCTACACCTTC. Its translation: CASSQEGTYGYTF.

The chain uses TRBV10-1 and TRBJ1-1; the D gene is possibly TRBD1 (5 bases). The germline CDR1 and CDR2 sequences are WNHNN and SYGVQD (reference sequence). V lost 5 bases and J lost 1, with 11 bases in between. This CDR3 region has 14 residues. The CDR3 loop is CASSSSGANTEAFF. Here the CDR3 DNA reads TGCGCCAGCAGTTCATCCGGGGCGAACACTGAAGCTTTCTTT.

The chain recombines TRBV6-6 with TRBJ1-5; D unresolved. The CDR3 runs to 14 residues. Trimming pared 5 bases from V and 5 bases from J, leaving 13 bases between. Germline values: CDR1 MNHNY, CDR2 SVGAGI (reference sequence). The CDR3 sequence is CASSKSQRDQPQHF. DNA for the CDR3: TGTGCCAGCAGTAAATCACAGAGGGATCAGCCCCAGCATTTT.

V is TRBV27 and J is TRBJ1-1; D gene ambiguous. The V gene lost 0 bases and the J gene lost 6 bases, with 11 bases spanning the gap. The CDR3 totals 14 residues. The germline CDR1 and CDR2 sequences are MNHEY and SMNVEV (reference sequence). The CDR3 is CASSLSRGAAEAFF. CDR3 bases: TGTGCCAGCAGTTTATCGCGGGGAGCGGCTGAAGCTTTCTTT.